Presented here are 30 T cell receptor beta chains from one specimen sequenced in a study of cytomegalovirus exposure and HLA in healthy donors. Use of 60 Vbeta and 13 Jbeta primers characterized the PCR. This table comes from immunoSEQ multiplex PCR, and its TCRdb copy is limited to in-frame clones, with some not included. Its clone listing holds approximately 110,000 clones. The specimen was PBMCs. All receptors come from a man aged 18 to 35 in good health and CMV-seronegative.

The chain combines TRBV18 with TRBJ2-7; no clear D. The ends were cut back, 2 bases at V and 0 bases at J, with 11 bases in the middle. Per the germline V gene, CDR1 is KGHSH and CDR2 is LQKENI. The CDR3 extends over 15 amino acids. CDR3 sequence: CASSPESVGSYEQYF. The CDR3 DNA is TGTGCCAGCTCACCAGAGAGCGTAGGCTCCTACGAGCAGTACTTC.

V is TRBV7-6 and J is TRBJ2-5; TRBD2 aligns across 8 bases. V shed 5 bases, J shed 1 base, and the junction held 15 bases outside the gene matches. The CDR3 spans 18 residues. Germline CDR1 SGHVS, CDR2 FNYEAQ. CDR3 amino acids: CASSRGVGAGVLQETQYF. The CDR3 DNA sequence: TGTGCCAGCAGCCGGGGGGTAGGAGCGGGAGTTCTCCAAGAGACCCAGTACTTC. Full variable domain (remainder filled in from reference TRBV7-6 and TRBJ2-5): GAGVSQSPRYKVTKRGQDVALRCDPISGHVSLYWYRQALGQGPEFLTYFNYEAQQDKSGLPNDRFSAERPEGSISTLTIQRTEQRDSAMYRCASSRGVGAGVLQETQYFGPGTRLLVL.

The chain carries TRBV5-4 and TRBJ2-5; D remains ambiguous. CDR1 is SGHNT and CDR2 is YYREEE in the germline V gene (reference sequence). The CDR3 is 12 residues long. Trimming stripped 0 bases from V and 5 bases from J, with 5 bases between. CDR3 region: CASSLALETQYF. The CDR3, as DNA: TGTGCCAGCAGCTTGGCCTTGGAGACCCAGTACTTC.

J is TRBJ2-7 and V is TRBV5-1; TRBD1 aligns across 7 bases. Germline assignment: CDR1 SGHRS and CDR2 YFSETQ. V lost 3 bases, J lost 2 bases, and 8 bases stayed unmatched. This CDR3 comprises 15 residues. CDR3 nucleotides: TGCGCCAGCAGCTCCAGAGACAGGGCGGCCTACGAGCAGTACTTC. Amino acids: CASSSRDRAAYEQYF.

The chain joins TRBV6-6 to TRBJ2-1; the D is unclear. The CDR3 has 14 amino acids. Germline CDR1 MNHNY, CDR2 SVGAGI (reference sequence). The V and J ends lost 8 bases and 5 bases respectively, with 16 bases between them. CDR3: CASRNRNPNNEQFF. CDR3 DNA sequence: TGTGCCAGCCGAAATAGAAATCCGAACAATGAGCAGTTCTTC.

The chain uses TRBV5-1 and TRBJ2-7; D is possibly TRBD2 (5 bases). From germline, CDR1 is SGHRS and CDR2 YFSETQ. The CDR3 consists of 14 residues. V shed 0 bases and J shed 3 bases, with 10 bases lying between them. The CDR3 reads CASSLEEGGYEQYF. The CDR3 bases are TGCGCCAGCAGCTTGGAAGAGGGTGGCTACGAGCAGTACTTC. Using reference TRBV5-1 and TRBJ2-7 for the parts outside the CDR3, the full variable domain is KAGVTQTPRYLIKTRGQQVTLSCSPISGHRSVSWYQQTPGQGLQFLFEYFSETQRNKGNFPGRFSGRQFSNSRSEMNVSTLELGDSALYLCASSLEEGGYEQYFGPGTRLTVT.

This CDR3 reads CASSLGLAGRPGELFF. CDR3 sequence (DNA): TGTGCCAGCAGCTTAGGCCTAGCGGGACGCCCCGGGGAGCTGTTTTTT. The chain combines TRBV13 with TRBJ2-2; 9 positions agree with TRBD2. Germline CDR1 is PRHDT and CDR2 is FYEKMQ (reference sequence). V lost 0 bases and J lost 6; bases outside the gene matches: 5. The CDR3 is made up of 16 amino acids.

The chain links TRBV6-1 to TRBJ1-2; D may be TRBD1 (6 bases). The CDR3 has 14 residues. V lost 8 bases to trimming and J lost 8 bases, with 21 bases between them. CDR1 and CDR2 from the germline V gene are MNHNS and SASEGT. The CDR3 loop reads CASCRVSGAHGYTF. Written as DNA, the CDR3 is TGTGCCAGCTGCAGAGTTTCAGGGGCCCACGGCTACACCTTC.

The CDR3 bases are TGTGCCAGTAGTACAACACTAGCGGGGGGCGATACGCAGTATTTT. Residues: CASSTTLAGGDTQYF. This sequence joins TRBV19 and TRBJ2-3, with TRBD2 identical over 12 bases. The germline V gene encodes CDR1 LNHDA and CDR2 SQIVND (reference sequence). The CDR3 loop spans 15 amino acids. J was trimmed by 6 bases and V by 4 bases; bases with no gene match: 5.

The rearrangement joins TRBV6-5 to TRBJ2-2; no clear D. Looked up from germline, CDR1 is MNHEY and CDR2 is SVGAGI. Deletions cut 6 bases from V and 6 bases from J, with 14 bases between. This CDR3 comprises 14 residues. The CDR3 here is CASRRNKGAGELFF. Here the CDR3 DNA reads TGTGCCAGCAGACGAAATAAAGGAGCCGGGGAGCTGTTTTTT.

This rearrangement joins TRBV19 to TRBJ1-2, with D uncertain. CDR1 is LNHDA, CDR2 SQIVND, per germline (reference sequence). V dropped 3 bases and J dropped 7 bases, with 18 bases sitting between them. The length of the CDR3 is 15 residues. The chain's CDR3 is CASSINVGALGGYTF. The DNA of the CDR3 is TGTGCCAGTAGTATCAACGTTGGAGCTCTTGGTGGCTACACCTTC. The complete variable domain, with remaining parts taken from reference TRBV19 and TRBJ1-2, reads DGGITQSPKYLFRKEGQNVTLSCEQNLNHDAMYWYRQDPGQGLRLIYYSQIVNDFQKGDIAEGYSVSREKKESFPLTVTSAQKNPTAFYLCASSINVGALGGYTFGSGTRLTVV.

The chain carries TRBV18 and TRBJ1-1; the D is unclear. V lost 6 bases and J lost 0, with 8 bases in between. Germline assignment: CDR1 KGHSH and CDR2 LQKENI. The CDR3 covers 13 residues. This CDR3 is CASSPVMNTEAFF. CDR3 nucleotides: TGTGCCAGCTCCCCGGTCATGAACACTGAAGCTTTCTTT.

This chain joins TRBV6-5 and TRBJ2-6; D is perhaps TRBD1 (6 bases). Germline CDR1 reads MNHEY; CDR2 reads SVGAGI. Trimming shortened V by 4 bases and J by 1 base, and 11 bases separated the two germline ends. There are 16 residues in the CDR3. As DNA, the CDR3 is TGTGCCAGCAGTTCACAGGGAAAATCTGGGGCCAACGTCCTGACTTTC. Amino acids: CASSSQGKSGANVLTF.

The V call is TRBV18, the J call TRBJ2-7; D is perhaps TRBD1 (6 bases). The V end lost 3 bases, the J end lost 4 bases, and 13 bases lay between the germline ends. Germline CDR1 and CDR2: KGHSH and LQKENI. The CDR3 totals 14 residues. The CDR3 DNA follows: TGTGCCAGCTCACCCCCCGGGACAAGATACGAGCAGTACTTC. Translating it yields CASSPPGTRYEQYF.

The rearrangement uses TRBV19 and TRBJ1-1; no clear D. Trimming cost V 5 bases and J 0 bases, with 10 bases left between them. Germline loops: CDR1 LNHDA, CDR2 SQIVND (reference sequence). This CDR3 has 14 amino acids. The CDR3 DNA sequence: TGTGCCAGTAGTTTACAGATTATGAACACTGAAGCTTTCTTT. This sequence encodes CASSLQIMNTEAFF. The full variable domain, its missing parts supplied by reference TRBV19 and TRBJ1-1, is DGGITQSPKYLFRKEGQNVTLSCEQNLNHDAMYWYRQDPGQGLRLIYYSQIVNDFQKGDIAEGYSVSREKKESFPLTVTSAQKNPTAFYLCASSLQIMNTEAFFGQGTRLTVV.

This chain links TRBV7-2 with TRBJ2-7, with 13 positions matching TRBD2. J gave up 7 bases and V 5 bases, and 8 bases lay outside the gene matches. The CDR3 has 15 amino acids. The V gene's germline CDR1 is SGHTA and CDR2 FQGNSA. The CDR3 loop reads CASSPQLAGGGEQYF. In DNA, the CDR3 is TGTGCCAGCAGCCCCCAACTAGCGGGAGGGGGGGAGCAGTACTTC.

The V call is TRBV7-3, the J call TRBJ2-2; 9 nucleotides align to TRBD1. Germline CDR1 reads SGHTA; CDR2 reads FQGTGA. V trimming: 8 bases; J trimming: 6 bases; junction bases outside the gene matches: 7. CDR3 length: 14 amino acids. CDR3 in DNA: TGTGCCAGCGGCGACAGGGGGAGAGCCGGGGAGCTGTTTTTT. This encodes CASGDRGRAGELFF.

CDR3 bases: TGTGCCAGTGAACCTTCGACAGGGGGGTTCGCCGGGGAGCTGTTTTTT. Its protein product is CASEPSTGGFAGELFF. V and J are TRBV28 and TRBJ2-2; 9 bases are shared with TRBD1. The CDR3 has 16 amino acids. The V gene's germline CDR1 is MDHEN and CDR2 SYDVKM. V trimming: 9 bases; J trimming: 6 bases; junction bases outside the gene matches: 14.

The V call is TRBV9, the J call TRBJ2-4, with a tentative D call TRBD1 (5 bases). Trimming took off 0 bases at V and 10 bases at J, with 14 bases between the two ends. This CDR3 is 14 amino acids long. Germline V gene data show CDR1 as SGDLS and CDR2 as YYNGEE. In nucleotides, the CDR3 is TGTGCCAGCAGCGTAGCCGATCCTTCAGGGATTCAGTACTTC. Protein product: CASSVADPSGIQYF.

The chain recombines TRBV5-1 with TRBJ2-7, with D possibly TRBD1 on 6 matching bases. Trimming removed 2 bases at V and 4 bases at J, with 13 bases between. Germline CDR1 and CDR2: SGHRS and YFSETQ. CDR3 length: 14 residues. The CDR3: CASSFGQSSYEQYF. CDR3 nucleotides: TGCGCCAGCAGCTTTGGACAGTCCAGTTACGAGCAGTACTTC. The full variable domain, its missing parts supplied by reference TRBV5-1 and TRBJ2-7, is KAGVTQTPRYLIKTRGQQVTLSCSPISGHRSVSWYQQTPGQGLQFLFEYFSETQRNKGNFPGRFSGRQFSNSRSEMNVSTLELGDSALYLCASSFGQSSYEQYFGPGTRLTVT.

As regards this clone: This same CDR3 is encoded by further DNA sequences in the sample. The J gene is TRBJ1-2, the V gene TRBV23-1; D unclear. TRBV23-1 is sorted into the ORF group, with uncertain function. Trimming removed 6 bases at V and 3 bases at J, with 20 bases between. This CDR3 has 16 amino acids. The CDR3 nucleotides read TGCGCCAGCAGCCCGGGGAGGTCTCGCCGAGACTATGGCTACACCTTC. As protein: CASSPGRSRRDYGYTF.

V gene TRBV19 combines with J gene TRBJ2-4; tentatively, D is TRBD1 (5 bases). In germline, CDR1 is LNHDA, CDR2 SQIVND (reference sequence). The CDR3 consists of 18 residues. V lost 3 bases and J 2 bases, leaving 20 bases between the germline ends. CDR3 residues: CASSIGRQLFSPKNIQYF. The CDR3 DNA reads TGTGCCAGTAGTATCGGCCGACAGCTATTTTCACCCAAAAACATTCAGTACTTC.

This sequence joins TRBV19 and TRBJ2-7; 11 bases are a match to TRBD1. CDR3 length: 14 amino acids. Germline trimming cut 8 bases from V and 1 base from J; bases unmatched to any gene: 4. CDR1 and CDR2 from the germline V gene are LNHDA and SQIVND (reference sequence). The CDR3: CASRGTGGSYEQYF. The CDR3 DNA reads TGTGCCAGTCGAGGGACAGGGGGATCCTACGAGCAGTACTTC.

V and J are TRBV7-9 and TRBJ1-1; D ambiguous. Between the trimmed V and J ends, which lost 0 bases and 8 bases, there was a span of 10 bases. Germline values: CDR1 SEHNR, CDR2 FQNEAQ (reference sequence). This CDR3 is 13 amino acids long. The DNA for the CDR3 is TGTGCCAGCAGCTTAGCCGGTCATCCAGAAGCTTTCTTT. It yields the protein CASSLAGHPEAFF.

The rearrangement links TRBV9 to TRBJ1-3; D is possibly TRBD1 (5 bases). The CDR3 extends over 16 amino acids. V lost 2 bases and J lost 0, with 12 bases in between. The V gene's germline CDR1 is SGDLS and CDR2 YYNGEE. The CDR3 DNA reads as TGTGCCAGCAGCGTCCAGGGAAGGGCCTCTGGAAACACCATATATTTT. Protein sequence: CASSVQGRASGNTIYF. The whole variable domain, remainder taken from reference TRBV9 and TRBJ1-3, is DSGVTQTPKHLITATGQRVTLRCSPRSGDLSVYWYQQSLDQGLQFLIQYYNGEERAKGNILERFSAQQFPDLHSELNLSSLELGDSALYFCASSVQGRASGNTIYFGEGSWLTVV.

The chain uses TRBV6-4 and TRBJ2-2, with D hard to call. Germline lookup yields CDR1 MRHNA and CDR2 SNTAGT. The CDR3 length is 13 residues. V was shortened by 0 bases and J by 4 bases, with 3 bases between the two germline ends. The CDR3 region is CASSDSSTGELFF. Written as DNA, the CDR3 is TGTGCCAGCAGTGACTCTAGCACCGGGGAGCTGTTTTTT.

The chain joins TRBV9 to TRBJ2-5, with D tentatively TRBD1 (6 bases). Trimming cost V 0 bases and J 5 bases, with 14 bases left between them. Germline-derived CDR1 and CDR2 are SGDLS and YYNGEE. This CDR3 comprises 15 residues. The CDR3 spells CASSVVPGVGETQYF. CDR3 coding DNA: TGTGCCAGCAGCGTAGTTCCAGGGGTGGGGGAGACCCAGTACTTC. The full variable domain, in which reference TRBV9 and TRBJ2-5 provide the parts outside the CDR3, is DSGVTQTPKHLITATGQRVTLRCSPRSGDLSVYWYQQSLDQGLQFLIQYYNGEERAKGNILERFSAQQFPDLHSELNLSSLELGDSALYFCASSVVPGVGETQYFGPGTRLLVL.

The gene calls are TRBV6-1 and TRBJ1-3; no definite D call. The CDR3 runs to 16 residues. The germline V gene has CDR1 MNHNS and CDR2 SASEGT. V was pared by 4 bases and J by 0 bases, with 13 bases between. The CDR3 reads CASSVGGRGSGNTIYF. DNA for the CDR3: TGTGCCAGCAGTGTAGGAGGACGCGGCTCTGGAAACACCATATATTTT.

The V and J genes are TRBV27 and TRBJ1-1; 10 bases are shared with TRBD1. The CDR3 consists of 17 residues. Germline CDR1 and CDR2: MNHEY and SMNVEV (reference sequence). V shed 6 bases and J 4 bases; nucleotides not matched to a gene: 14. CDR3 sequence (DNA): TGTGCCAGCAGACCTACCGGGACAGGGGAAGGAGGCACTGAAGCTTTCTTT. This translates into CASRPTGTGEGGTEAFF.

J is TRBJ1-2 and V is TRBV6-5, with TRBD1 matching 8 bases. J lost 4 bases, V lost 6 bases, and 4 bases had no gene match. Germline lookup yields CDR1 MNHEY and CDR2 SVGAGI. The CDR3 contains 13 residues. The CDR3 DNA reads TGTGCCAGCAGGAACCAGGGGGCCTATGGCTACACCTTC. Residues: CASRNQGAYGYTF.